This T cell receptor (beta chain) was recovered during a study of MAIT cells during Salmonella Paratyphi A infection (dated by TCRdb to the late 2010s). For the wider study: Adult volunteers aged 18 to 60 swallowed one dose of 1-5x10^3 CFU of S. Paratyphi A strain NVGH308. Diagnosed volunteers received ciprofloxacin 500 mg twice daily for 14 days starting at diagnosis. The investigation overall reported the following: The space taken up by over-represented MAIT clonotypes dropped significantly from baseline to mid-infection (roughly 0.18 to 0.096), while post-infection showed no significant difference. Compared with healthy controls, diagnosed volunteers had more expansion or contraction among the top five MAIT clonotypes (about 0.5 versus 0.13), suggesting that infection reshaped the repertoire. The availability of volunteer samples limited the sample sizes, but these sizes were considered adequate to detect differences between groups. MAIT TRBV usage was found to be oligoclonal, with TRBV20 and TRBV6 favoured, and appeared to be unchanged by infection.

The germline V and J ends show losses of 4 bases and 2 bases respectively, and no gene match explains 2 bases of the junction. The CDR3 sequence holds 13 residues, the cysteine and phenylalanine included. Of all the DNA, just the CDR3 is kept, 39 bases in frame from base 1. Reading the germline V gene (reference sequence) gives CDR1 SEHNR and CDR2 FQNEAQ. In regard to this clonotype: The antigen it recognizes is unknown. No qualities accompany the bases; no much larger clone lies one base away.

The time point label, read with the paper, signifies: before S. Paratyphi A challenge (baseline). MAIT cells, defined as Valpha7.2+ CD161+ T cells, were identified and sorted by flow cytometry. Over time, circulating MAIT cell TCRbeta repertoires were profiled in more than five volunteers who came down with enteric fever following controlled oral challenge with live Salmonella Paratyphi A. Every diagnosed volunteer provided MAIT cell samples at pre-infection, mid-infection and post-infection timepoints. A diagnosis of enteric fever was based on Paratyphi A bacteremia and/or a persistent fever above 38 degrees C that lasted longer than 12 hours. Infection was diagnosed in challenged volunteers between day 4 and day 7 after challenge. For RNA extraction, between about 5,000 and 11,000 MAIT cells from each sample were sorted straight into RNAqueous-Micro lysis buffer. Lymphoprep gradient centrifugation was used to isolate peripheral blood mononuclear cells from blood samples and leukocyte cones. Cell sorting used a BD FACSAria Fusion or BD FACSAria III sorter.

Library preparation used 5' RACE. TCRbeta was amplified by two rounds of PCR with Phusion High-Fidelity polymerase, and sample-specific barcodes were added in the primers. To build the TCRbeta libraries, template-switch cDNA synthesis was carried out using SMARTScribe reverse transcriptase along with a TRBC-specific primer. After barcoding, samples were pooled and then prepared using the NEBNext Ultra DNA Library Prep Kit for Illumina. Sequencing of the libraries took place on an Illumina MiSeq using the MiSeq reagent kit v2, 300 cycles. For the original study's pipeline: Jemultiplexer demultiplexed the reads by barcode, and MiTCR with default parameters aligned the reads. Non-functional sequences were removed with VDJtools, and each clonotype was defined by its amino acid sequence, with frequencies calculated from the assigned sequence reads. In the clonal space homeostasis analysis, clonotypes were binned by frequency as over-represented (0.05-1), large, medium and small. The public reads were reanalyzed by TCRdb: fastp trimming at Q25, MiXCR alignment, in-frame beta chains only. Identical CDR3 proteins give one entry, which carries the most common genes and DNA. Clone size and V and J calls follow TCRdb, not the original study. The sample includes around 570 distinct CDR3 sequences, with about 40% observed a single time. The ten largest clonotypes hold 40% to 55% of the sample.

Sequenced here: MAIT cells from blood, sampled at the first sampling point of the challenge study. The chain is made from TRBV7-9 and TRBJ2-7; the central 7 bases match TRBD1. The clonotype comes from a person aged 18 to 75 who was deliberately infected with Salmonella Paratyphi A in a paratyphoid fever challenge study. The DNA sequence is TGTGCCAGCAGCTCCAGGGGGACCTACGAGCAGTACTTC. This is translated as CASSSRGTYEQYF.